This passage covers 22 T cell receptor beta chains from one sample sequenced in a study of CD8+ T cells in alopecia areata. RNA was extracted and reverse transcribed into cDNA as the sequencing template. Sequencing used immunoSEQ multiplex PCR; TCRdb keeps in-frame clones, though not all of them. The data hold 150,000 to 200,000 clones, with about 54% observed a single time. As for treatment: oral pan-JAK inhibitor, 5-10 mg twice daily. The sample was CD4+ T cells sorted from blood, taken at week 56, from a patient treated with tofacitinib. The receptors were gathered from a human donor with alopecia areata.

This chain connects TRBV29-1 to TRBJ1-3; D remains unclear. The CDR3 spans 13 residues. Germline CDR1 reads SQVTM; CDR2 reads ANQGSEA. V shed 3 bases and J shed 1 base, with 7 bases lying between them. The CDR3 bases are TGCAGCGTTGATGCCGGGTCTGGAAACACCATATATTTT. This gives the protein CSVDAGSGNTIYF.

The V gene is TRBV5-1, the J gene TRBJ1-4, with D possibly being TRBD1 (5 bases). V lost 4 bases, J lost 7 bases, and 11 bases lay in between. The CDR3 extends over 13 amino acids. CDR1 is SGHRS and CDR2 is YFSETQ in the germline V gene. The CDR3 coding sequence is TGCGCCAGCAGCCCCACGAGGGGTGAAAAACTGTTTTTT. Translating gives CASSPTRGEKLFF.

The J gene is TRBJ2-1, the V gene TRBV5-1; D remains unclear. CDR1 SGHRS and CDR2 YFSETQ come from the germline V gene. V was pared by 2 bases and J by 5 bases, with 8 bases between. There are 13 residues in the CDR3. DNA for the CDR3: TGCGCCAGCAGCTTTGGGATCGACAATGAGCAGTTCTTC. This gives the protein CASSFGIDNEQFF.

The chain is built from TRBV2 and TRBJ1-5; D might be TRBD1 (6 bases). V lost 10 bases and J lost 6, with 13 bases in between. Germline-derived CDR1 and CDR2 are SNHLY and FYNNEI. The CDR3 length is 12 residues. The CDR3 here is CATSEGGQPQHF. CDR3 bases: TGTGCCACCAGCGAGGGGGGTCAGCCCCAGCATTTT.

This clone was observed a few times. This chain uses TRBV6-5 with TRBJ1-5; D may be TRBD1 (6 bases). Trimming pared 6 bases from V and 4 bases from J, leaving 16 bases between. Germline V gene data show CDR1 as MNHEY and CDR2 as SVGAGI. The CDR3 consists of 15 residues. The CDR3 coding sequence is TGTGCCAGCAGCCTAACACCGAGGGGGAATCAGCCCCAGCATTTT. The encoded protein is CASSLTPRGNQPQHF.

The chain has TRBV7-9 and TRBJ1-5; D is unresolved. CDR1 is SEHNR and CDR2 is FQNEAQ in the germline V gene (reference sequence). The CDR3 has 15 residues. V was shortened by 1 base and J by 0 bases, with 7 bases between the two germline ends. The CDR3 loop reads CASSLDTNSNQPQHF. The CDR3 DNA is TGTGCCAGCAGCTTAGACACCAATAGCAATCAGCCCCAGCATTTT.

V is TRBV5-6 and J is TRBJ2-5; 7 bases line up with TRBD2. CDR3 length: 15 amino acids. V gave up 5 bases and J gave up 0 bases; unmatched junction bases: 7. Germline CDR1 SGHDT, CDR2 YYEEEE. CDR3: CASRGEGLYQETQYF. The CDR3 nucleotides read TGTGCCAGCAGAGGGGAGGGGTTGTACCAAGAGACCCAGTACTTC.

A remark on this clone: Different DNA sequences within this sample yield the same CDR3. This CDR3 is CASSEGGDGYTF. The CDR3 nucleotides read TGTGCCAGCAGTGAAGGGGGGGATGGCTACACCTTC. The chain recombines TRBV2 with TRBJ1-2; TRBD1 might be the D (5 bases). The CDR3 totals 12 residues. Germline V gene data show CDR1 as SNHLY and CDR2 as FYNNEI. Trimming took 1 base from V and 6 from J, leaving 6 bases between them.

The sample holds a few counts of this clone. The genes are TRBV4-1 and TRBJ2-5; the D gene is possibly TRBD1 (5 bases). CDR1 and CDR2 (germline): MGHRA, YSYEKL. This CDR3 spans 13 amino acids. The ends were cut back, 0 bases at V and 5 bases at J, with 7 bases in the middle. CDR3 nucleotide sequence: TGCGCCAGCAGCCAAGATGCAGGGGAGACCCAGTACTTC. Translated: CASSQDAGETQYF.

The chain is built from TRBV20-1 and TRBJ2-5; no clear D gene. Germline loops: CDR1 DFQATT, CDR2 SNEGSKA (reference sequence). CDR3 length equals 11 residues. Between the trimmed V and J ends, which lost 3 bases and 4 bases, there was a span of 6 bases. The CDR3 is CSARFGETQYF. The CDR3 coding sequence is TGCAGTGCTAGGTTCGGAGAGACCCAGTACTTC.

The genes are TRBV7-9 and TRBJ2-7, with 9 bases matching TRBD2. The CDR3 extends over 15 amino acids. With 5 bases clipped from V and 3 bases from J, the junction kept 8 bases outside the gene matches. The germline CDR1 and CDR2 sequences are SEHNR and FQNEAQ (reference sequence). The CDR3 here is CASSLLGSGSYEQYF. The CDR3 DNA sequence: TGTGCCAGCAGCCTTCTCGGTAGCGGGAGCTACGAGCAGTACTTC.

The chain links TRBV9 to TRBJ2-5; TRBD2 might be the D (5 bases). The germline V gene has CDR1 SGDLS and CDR2 YYNGEE. This CDR3 comprises 13 residues. The germline V and J ends were trimmed by 4 bases and 2 bases, with 9 bases remaining between them. This CDR3 reads CASSLSGQETQYF. CDR3 sequence (DNA): TGTGCCAGCAGCCTATCGGGGCAAGAGACCCAGTACTTC.

The chain links TRBV11-2 to TRBJ2-5; weak D call: TRBD1 (7 bases). This CDR3 comprises 14 residues. Trimming shortened V by 5 bases and J by 5 bases, and 15 bases separated the two germline ends. The V gene's germline CDR1 is SGHAT and CDR2 FQNNGV. CDR3 sequence reads: CASSNTTGRETQYF. The CDR3 DNA reads as TGTGCCAGCAGCAACACGACAGGGAGGGAGACCCAGTACTTC.

CDR3 amino acids: CASSLSSGDIANYGYTF. Written as DNA, the CDR3 is TGTGCCAGCAGCTTATCCTCCGGTGACATCGCGAACTATGGCTACACCTTC. This rearrangement joins TRBV7-9 to TRBJ1-2; no definite D call. Germline CDR1 SEHNR, CDR2 FQNEAQ (reference sequence). Trimming removed 2 bases at V and 2 bases at J, with 18 bases between. This CDR3 spans 17 amino acids. The variable domain in full, completed from reference TRBV7-9 and TRBJ1-2, reads DTGVSQNPRHKITKRGQNVTFRCDPISEHNRLYWYRQTLGQGPEFLTYFQNEAQLEKSRLLSDRFSAERPKGSFSTLEIQRTEQGDSAMYLCASSLSSGDIANYGYTFGSGTRLTVV.

The rearrangement links TRBV4-2 to TRBJ2-3, with 7 positions matching TRBD2. The V gene end was trimmed by 2 bases and the J gene end by 2 bases; junction bases not matched to a gene: 10. Germline V gene data show CDR1 as LGHNA and CDR2 as YNFKEQ. The CDR3 has 17 amino acids. Here the CDR3 DNA reads TGTGCCAGCAGCCAATCCGTAAGGGACTACTTCACAGATACGCAGTATTTT. The encoded protein is CASSQSVRDYFTDTQYF.

This clone showed up just a few times. The V gene is TRBV18, the J gene TRBJ1-1; perhaps TRBD1 as D (5 bases). The CDR3 covers 13 residues. Trimming removed 6 bases from V and 2 bases from J, with 10 bases in between. CDR1 and CDR2 from the germline V gene are KGHSH and LQKENI. The CDR3 bases are TGTGCCAGCTCGGGACGTCAAAACACTGAAGCTTTCTTT. Its protein is CASSGRQNTEAFF.

This clone occurred a few times. The J gene is TRBJ1-5, the V gene TRBV30; D remains ambiguous. This CDR3 contains 16 residues. The V gene's germline CDR1 is GTSNPN and CDR2 SVGIG (reference sequence). Trimming took 2 bases from V and 4 from J, leaving 18 bases between them. The CDR3 reads CAWSPAGGQINQPQHF. In DNA form, the CDR3 reads TGTGCCTGGAGTCCAGCGGGTGGCCAGATTAATCAGCCCCAGCATTTT.

The gene calls are TRBV29-1 and TRBJ2-5; TRBD1 matches at 7 bases. This CDR3 spans 12 amino acids. Unmatched junction bases numbered 4, after V lost 7 bases and J lost 2 bases. Germline values: CDR1 SQVTM, CDR2 ANQGSEA. The CDR3 is CSGGQRQETQYF. The DNA for the CDR3 is TGCAGCGGGGGACAGCGACAAGAGACCCAGTACTTC.

The chain joins TRBV15 to TRBJ2-7, with a tentative D call TRBD2 (5 bases). Germline CDR1 LNHNV, CDR2 YYDKDF (reference sequence). The CDR3 extends over 13 amino acids. Trimming left V 2 bases short and J 4 bases short, with 9 bases between. CDR3 residues: CATSRKPGYEQYF. The CDR3 DNA sequence: TGTGCCACCAGCAGAAAACCGGGGTACGAGCAGTACTTC.

The chain employs TRBV27 and TRBJ1-6, with TRBD1 as a possible D gene (6 bases). CDR1 is MNHEY and CDR2 is SMNVEV in the germline V gene (reference sequence). The germline V and J ends were trimmed by 6 bases and 7 bases, with 16 bases remaining between them. The CDR3 length is 15 residues. CDR3 loop: CASRGTGPANSPLHF. The CDR3 coding sequence is TGTGCCAGCAGAGGAACAGGGCCAGCGAATTCACCCCTCCACTTT.

Only a few counts were recorded for this clone. The same CDR3 arises from other DNA sequences in this sample as well. This sequence joins TRBV29-1 and TRBJ2-2, with 9 bases lining up with TRBD1. The V segment lost 6 bases and the J segment 6 bases; nucleotides outside the gene matches: 5. CDR3 length equals 13 residues. Germline V gene data show CDR1 as SQVTM and CDR2 as ANQGSEA. The CDR3 loop reads CSVGQGGAGELFF. The CDR3 DNA is TGCAGCGTGGGACAGGGTGGGGCCGGGGAGCTGTTTTTT.

This clone occurred a few times. The rearrangement joins TRBV19 to TRBJ1-1; no clear D. V shed 2 bases and J shed 5 bases, with 6 bases lying between them. Germline V CDR1 and CDR2: LNHDA, SQIVND (reference sequence). The CDR3 totals 12 residues. CDR3 amino acids: CASSITGTEAFF. The CDR3 bases are TGTGCCAGTAGTATAACGGGGACTGAAGCTTTCTTT.